Listed below are T cell receptor beta chains from one sample, sequenced in a study of T cell clones after liver transplantation. Sequenced by immunoSEQ multiplex PCR; TCRdb stores in-frame clones only, minus some. Of some 7,900 clones listed, approximately 80% are singletons. The sequenced sample was CD8+ T cells from blood, obtained before liver transplant. The receptor set was obtained from a human donor who received a liver transplant. CDR3s leave out the opening cysteine and the closing phenylalanine or tryptophan. Fields, in order: V gene, J gene, clone size, CDR3 protein. Part of the rows lack a size; the others show once, few, many or a class for expanded clones.

TRBV27	TRBJ1-5	-	ASSSGSYNQPQH
TRBV19	TRBJ2-1	-	ASRVPGGRNEQF
TRBV19	TRBJ2-7	few	ASSILTGMYEQY
TRBV19	TRBJ1-1	-	ASNPHRGNMNTEAF
TRBV5-1	TRBJ2-1	-	ASSHPPGTGMYEQF
TRBV27	TRBJ1-1	-	ASSSILMNTEAF
TRBV7-9	TRBJ1-2	-	ASSLLEDYGYT
TRBV19	TRBJ2-7	-	ASSIGPGAYEQY
TRBV28	TRBJ1-5	-	ASRGQYEGGNQPQH
TRBV28	TRBJ1-6	-	ASSSGPPLH
TRBV2	TRBJ2-1	-	ASSERTEQF
TRBV27	TRBJ2-3	-	ASSLIGAGDTQY
TRBV9	TRBJ2-7	-	ASRGREGEQY
TRBV2	TRBJ2-7	-	ASSLTLGTGGIEQY
TRBV6-5	TRBJ2-3	once	ASSSTGETDTQY
TRBV27	TRBJ2-1	-	ASSFQGAEVGEQF
TRBV9	TRBJ2-2	-	ASSPKGLAGVLANTGELF
TRBV4-1	TRBJ1-1	-	ASSARGASEAF
TRBV19	TRBJ1-5	-	ASSMGGQGVNQPQH
TRBV6-1	TRBJ1-5	-	ASSPTGFGQPQH
TRBV30	TRBJ2-7	-	AWRYRGGSYEQY
TRBV4-2	TRBJ2-7	medium-sized	ASSQEKRYEQY
TRBV7-3	TRBJ2-2	-	ASSFGPTGELF
TRBV7-9	TRBJ1-6	-	ASGQVTSSYNSPLH
TRBV11-3	TRBJ2-1	-	ASSLDGGSSYNEQF
TRBV19	TRBJ1-2	-	ASSISGQGYGYT
TRBV7-9	TRBJ1-1	-	ASDPRDEAF
TRBV7-6	TRBJ2-3	-	ASSHPTSGGESDTQY
TRBV20-1	TRBJ2-7	once	SAGQREQY
TRBV4-1	TRBJ1-4	-	ASRQEPGQQTEKLF
TRBV10-3	TRBJ2-3	-	AISEASGGLSTDTQY
TRBV15	TRBJ1-2	-	ATSQAAPRYGYT
TRBV27	TRBJ2-2	-	ATSRGWELF
TRBV5-1	-	-	ASSLTREQY
TRBV30	TRBJ2-1	-	AWTASGSYNEQF
TRBV9	TRBJ1-5	few	ASSARQGDGNQPQH
TRBV7-9	TRBJ2-5	medium-sized	ASSEDTAETQY
TRBV9	TRBJ2-7	-	ASSPEVYSYEQY
TRBV9	TRBJ1-3	-	ASSHESSGNTIY
TRBV2	TRBJ2-7	-	ASRGTGLGEQY
TRBV4-1	TRBJ2-7	-	ASSQEEGDVEQY
TRBV19	TRBJ1-1	-	ASRQAGQGPSNTEAF
TRBV27	TRBJ2-1	-	ASSSSGTGGDEQF
TRBV2	TRBJ1-2	few	ASSEAGGNGYT
TRBV2	TRBJ2-1	once	ASSLGLNSYNEQF
TRBV29-1	TRBJ1-4	-	SVEERGVREKLF
TRBV15	TRBJ1-5	-	ATSLGQGNYQPQH
TRBV9	TRBJ1-1	-	ASSVGGGDTEAF
TRBV5-6	TRBJ2-1	-	ASSLVEIYNEQF
TRBV11-2	TRBJ2-7	once	ASSWGTGEYEQY
TRBV4-1	TRBJ1-2	-	ASSIGTLGYT